This T cell receptor (beta chain) was recovered during a study of blood T cells in healthy people across ages. This clonotype was counted many times. The antigen remains unidentified. Findings and limits, study-wide: Leaving the PBMCs unsorted stopped any conclusive comparison of naive versus antigen-experienced cells.

The V gene's germline CDR1 is MNHEY and CDR2 SVGAGI. The V end lost 2 bases, the J end lost 2 bases, and 16 bases lay between the germline ends. This CDR3 has 17 amino acids. A J-beta primer mix and a sample-barcoded 5' primer were used in a second PCR of about 7 to 11 cycles. TCRdb reprocessed the 5' RACE reads via MiXCR and lists one record per CDR3 protein. Altogether just under 900,000 distinct CDR3 sequences are present, around 28% being singletons, with the ten largest covering around 15%. The chain joins TRBV6-5 to TRBJ1-5; D unresolved. The source material was blood. This clonotype was obtained from a woman older than 75 in good health. CDR3 loop: CASSYRWPDAGNQPQHF. The CDR3 DNA follows: TGTGCCAGCAGTTACAGATGGCCCGACGCGGGCAATCAGCCCCAGCATTTT.